This T cell receptor beta chain was observed in a study of tumor-infiltrating lymphocytes in primary liver carcinoma. Germline DNA was also extracted, and blood RNA derived from unsorted whole blood. A constant-region primer primed TCR beta cDNA synthesis from 500 ng of total RNA. Generation of the TCR beta libraries relied on three nested multiplex PCR rounds using slightly modified ARM-PCR. The first two PCR rounds used TRBV1-TRBV30 forward primers with a C-beta reverse primer, about 10 cycles each. One entry per CDR3 protein, called by TCRdb with MiXCR from the multiplex PCR reads. The sample lists approximately 300,000 distinct CDR3 sequences, over 55% occurring once. V dropped 9 bases and J dropped 10 bases, with 16 bases sitting between them. This CDR3 is built from 11 residues. The V gene's germline CDR1 is WSHSY and CDR2 SAAADI.

V is TRBV10-2 and J is TRBJ2-7; D is possibly TRBD2 (5 bases). This sequence originates from a man aged 40-49 years with primary liver carcinoma and hepatitis B virus infection. Specimen: peripheral blood. The CDR3 sequence is CASSVAYKQYF. The CDR3 DNA follows: TGCGCCAGTAGCGTGGCCTACAAACAGTACTTC.